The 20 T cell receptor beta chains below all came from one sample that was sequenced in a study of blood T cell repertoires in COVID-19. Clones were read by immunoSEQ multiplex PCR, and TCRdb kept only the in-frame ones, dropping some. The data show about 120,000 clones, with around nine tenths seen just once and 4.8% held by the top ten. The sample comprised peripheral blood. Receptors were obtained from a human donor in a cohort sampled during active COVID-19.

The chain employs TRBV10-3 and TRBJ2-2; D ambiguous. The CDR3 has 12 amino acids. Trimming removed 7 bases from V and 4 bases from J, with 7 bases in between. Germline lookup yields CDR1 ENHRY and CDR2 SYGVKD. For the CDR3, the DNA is TGTGCCATCACCCCGGGCACCGGGGAGCTGTTTTTT. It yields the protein CAITPGTGELFF.

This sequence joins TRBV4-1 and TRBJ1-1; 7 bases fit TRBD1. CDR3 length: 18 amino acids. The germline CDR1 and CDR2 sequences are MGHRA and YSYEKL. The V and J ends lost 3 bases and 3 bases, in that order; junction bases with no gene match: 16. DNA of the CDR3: TGCGCCAGCAGCCAGGACCGGGACAGTCCCGTCTCTGACACTGAAGCTTTCTTT. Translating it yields CASSQDRDSPVSDTEAFF.

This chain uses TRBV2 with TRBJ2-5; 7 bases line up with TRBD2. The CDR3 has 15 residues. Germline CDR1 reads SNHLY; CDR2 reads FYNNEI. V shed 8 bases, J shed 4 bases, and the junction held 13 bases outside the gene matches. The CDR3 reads CASSFAGVDGETQYF. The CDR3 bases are TGTGCCAGCTCGTTCGCGGGGGTCGACGGAGAGACCCAGTACTTC.

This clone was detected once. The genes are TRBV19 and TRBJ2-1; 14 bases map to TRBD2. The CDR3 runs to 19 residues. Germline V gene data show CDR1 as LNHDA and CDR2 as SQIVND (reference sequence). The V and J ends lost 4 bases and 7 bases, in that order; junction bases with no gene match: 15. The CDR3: CASSTPSGTSGSRRNEQFF. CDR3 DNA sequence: TGTGCCAGTAGTACCCCGTCCGGGACTAGCGGGAGTCGGAGGAATGAGCAGTTCTTC.

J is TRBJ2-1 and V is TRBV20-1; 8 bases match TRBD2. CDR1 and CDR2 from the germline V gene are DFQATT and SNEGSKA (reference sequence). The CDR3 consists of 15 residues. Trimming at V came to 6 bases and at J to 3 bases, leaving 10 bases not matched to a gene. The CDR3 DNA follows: TGCAGTGCCAGTACGGGGGGGGCCATCTACAATGAGCAGTTCTTC. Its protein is CSASTGGAIYNEQFF.

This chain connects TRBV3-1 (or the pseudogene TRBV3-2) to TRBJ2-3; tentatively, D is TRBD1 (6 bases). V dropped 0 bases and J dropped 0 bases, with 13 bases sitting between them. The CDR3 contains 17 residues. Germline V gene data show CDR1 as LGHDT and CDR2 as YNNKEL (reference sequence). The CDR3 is CASSQDQGHNSTDTQYF. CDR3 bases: TGTGCCAGCAGCCAAGACCAGGGACATAACAGCACAGATACGCAGTATTTT.

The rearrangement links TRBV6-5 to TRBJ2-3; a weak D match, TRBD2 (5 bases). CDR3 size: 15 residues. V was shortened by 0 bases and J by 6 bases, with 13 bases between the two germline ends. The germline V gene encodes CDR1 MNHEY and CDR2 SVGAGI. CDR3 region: CASSYSVAGEDTQYF. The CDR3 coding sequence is TGTGCCAGCAGTTACTCTGTGGCCGGGGAGGATACGCAGTATTTT.

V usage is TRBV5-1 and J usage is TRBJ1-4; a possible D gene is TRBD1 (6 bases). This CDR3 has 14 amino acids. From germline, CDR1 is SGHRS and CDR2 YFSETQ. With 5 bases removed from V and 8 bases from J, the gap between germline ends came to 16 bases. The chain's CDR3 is CASSNRVQGEKLFF. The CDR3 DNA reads TGCGCCAGCAGTAACAGGGTTCAGGGAGAAAAACTGTTTTTT.

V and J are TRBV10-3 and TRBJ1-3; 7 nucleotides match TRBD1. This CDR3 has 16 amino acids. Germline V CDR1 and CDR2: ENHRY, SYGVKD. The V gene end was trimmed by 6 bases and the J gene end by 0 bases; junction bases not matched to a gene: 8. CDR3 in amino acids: CAISPAGTVSGNTIYF. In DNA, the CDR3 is TGTGCCATCAGCCCCGCCGGGACAGTCTCTGGAAACACCATATATTTT.

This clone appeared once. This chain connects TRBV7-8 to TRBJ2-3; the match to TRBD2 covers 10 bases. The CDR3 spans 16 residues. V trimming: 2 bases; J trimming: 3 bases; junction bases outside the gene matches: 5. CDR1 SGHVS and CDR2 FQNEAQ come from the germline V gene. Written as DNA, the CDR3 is TGTGCCAGCAGCTTACACCCTAGCGGGAGTACAGATACGCAGTATTTT. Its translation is CASSLHPSGSTDTQYF. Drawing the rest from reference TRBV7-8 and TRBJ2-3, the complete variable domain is GAGVSQSPRYKVAKRGQDVALRCDPISGHVSLFWYQQALGQGPEFLTYFQNEAQLDKSGLPSDRFFAERPEGSVSTLKIQRTQQEDSAVYLCASSLHPSGSTDTQYFGPGTRLTVL.

CDR3 in DNA: TGCAGTGCTCGACAAATAGATACGCAGTATTTT. Its translation: CSARQIDTQYF. The chain links TRBV20-1 to TRBJ2-3; D is unresolved. The CDR3 has 11 amino acids. Looked up from germline, CDR1 is DFQATT and CDR2 is SNEGSKA (reference sequence). V was cut by 5 bases and J by 5 bases, with 8 bases left in between.

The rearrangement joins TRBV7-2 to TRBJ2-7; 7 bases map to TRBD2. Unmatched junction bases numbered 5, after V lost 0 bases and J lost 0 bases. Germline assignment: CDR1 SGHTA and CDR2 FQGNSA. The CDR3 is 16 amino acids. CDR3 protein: CASSLATSAGSYEQYF. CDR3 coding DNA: TGTGCCAGCAGCTTAGCTACTAGCGCCGGCTCCTACGAGCAGTACTTC.

CDR3 DNA: TGTGCCAGTAAAGTTCCGGGAGTAGGAACAGATACGCAGTATTTT. This sequence encodes CASKVPGVGTDTQYF. The V call is TRBV19, the J call TRBJ2-3, with a weak D call TRBD2 (6 bases). CDR1 LNHDA and CDR2 SQIVND come from the germline V gene (reference sequence). This CDR3 is built from 15 residues. Trimming took 7 bases from V and 3 from J, leaving 17 bases between them.

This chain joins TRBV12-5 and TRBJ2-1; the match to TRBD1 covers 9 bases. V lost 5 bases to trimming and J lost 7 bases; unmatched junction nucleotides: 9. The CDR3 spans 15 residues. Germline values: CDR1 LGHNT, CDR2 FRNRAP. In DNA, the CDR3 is TGTGCTAGTGGTCCCGGACAGGGGTATGGAAATGAGCAGTTCTTC. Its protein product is CASGPGQGYGNEQFF.

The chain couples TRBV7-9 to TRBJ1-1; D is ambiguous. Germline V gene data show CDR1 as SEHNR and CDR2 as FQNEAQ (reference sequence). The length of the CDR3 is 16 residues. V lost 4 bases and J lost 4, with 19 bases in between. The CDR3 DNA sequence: TGTGCCAGCAGCTCACGTTCTCCTACTTTCCCCACTGAAGCTTTCTTT. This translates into CASSSRSPTFPTEAFF.

The CDR3 sequence is CASSLGLAGTGSTDTQYF. The CDR3 nucleotides are TGTGCCAGCAGCTTGGGACTAGCGGGGACCGGGAGCACAGATACGCAGTATTTT. This rearrangement joins TRBV5-5 to TRBJ2-3, with 11 bases matching TRBD2. The CDR3 runs to 18 residues. Losses at the gene ends were 0 bases for V and 0 bases for J; bases not matched to a gene: 6. Germline values: CDR1 SGHKS, CDR2 YYEKEE (reference sequence). Using reference TRBV5-5 and TRBJ2-3 for the parts outside the CDR3, the full variable domain is DAGVTQSPTHLIKTRGQQVTLRCSPISGHKSVSWYQQVLGQGPQFIFQYYEKEERGRGNFPDRFSARQFPNYSSELNVNALLLGDSALYLCASSLGLAGTGSTDTQYFGPGTRLTVL.

As DNA, the CDR3 is TGTGCCTGGGCCCTTGGGGCGGGAGGAAGACGGCAAGAGACCCAGTACTTC. Its protein product is CAWALGAGGRRQETQYF. The chain recombines TRBV30 with TRBJ2-5; 8 bases map to TRBD2. V lost 5 bases, J lost 2 bases, and 16 bases stayed unmatched. Germline values: CDR1 GTSNPN, CDR2 SVGIG (reference sequence). The CDR3 runs to 17 residues.

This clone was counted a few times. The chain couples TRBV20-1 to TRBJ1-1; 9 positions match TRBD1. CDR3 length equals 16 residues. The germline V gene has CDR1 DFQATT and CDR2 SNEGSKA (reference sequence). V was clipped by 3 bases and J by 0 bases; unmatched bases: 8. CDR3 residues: CSASPPGQGMNTEAFF. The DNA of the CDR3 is TGCAGTGCTAGTCCTCCGGGACAGGGAATGAACACTGAAGCTTTCTTT.

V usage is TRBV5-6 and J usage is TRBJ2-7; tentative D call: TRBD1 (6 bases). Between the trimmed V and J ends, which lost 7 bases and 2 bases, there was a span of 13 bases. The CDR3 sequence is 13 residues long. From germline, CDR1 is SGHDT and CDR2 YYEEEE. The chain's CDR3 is CASSQGSTYEQYF. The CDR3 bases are TGTGCCAGCTCCCAGGGGAGTACCTACGAGCAGTACTTC.

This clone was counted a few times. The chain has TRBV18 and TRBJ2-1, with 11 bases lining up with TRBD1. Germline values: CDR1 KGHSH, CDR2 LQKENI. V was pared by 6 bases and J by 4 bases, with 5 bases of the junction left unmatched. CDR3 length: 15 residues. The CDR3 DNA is TGTGCCAGCTCCACGGACAGGGGGCTTTACAATGAGCAGTTCTTC. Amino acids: CASSTDRGLYNEQFF.